This T cell receptor (beta chain) was identified during a study of blood T cell repertoires in COVID-19. Sequenced by immunoSEQ multiplex PCR; TCRdb stores in-frame clones only, minus some. The data contain about 180,000 clones, approximately 80% of them singletons. V trimming: 6 bases; J trimming: 4 bases; junction bases outside the gene matches: 1. The CDR3 sequence is 12 residues long. Germline V CDR1 and CDR2: SNHLY, FYNNEI. The sequenced material came from peripheral blood. The chain employs TRBV2 and TRBJ2-3, with TRBD1 matching 7 bases. This sequence originates from a human donor in a cohort sampled during active COVID-19. The CDR3 region has the DNA TGTGCCAGCAGGGACAGGCCAGATACGCAGTATTTT. Translation: CASRDRPDTQYF.